The 2 T cell receptor beta chains below all came from one sample that was sequenced in a study of T cells and Merkel cell carcinoma outcomes. Sequencing used immunoSEQ multiplex PCR; TCRdb keeps in-frame clones, though not all of them. The table has roughly 11,000 clones, around 95% seen once. Sequencing was carried out using tumor tissue from Merkel cell carcinoma. These receptor sequences come from a human donor with Merkel cell carcinoma.

The chain combines TRBV7-2 with TRBJ2-1; 8 nucleotides align to TRBD2. V trimming: 4 bases; J trimming: 5 bases; junction bases outside the gene matches: 7. Germline V gene data show CDR1 as SGHTA and CDR2 as FQGNSA. There are 15 residues in the CDR3. CDR3 sequence (DNA): TGTGCCAGCAGCTCCACCAGCGGGAGCCACAATGAGCAGTTCTTC. Residues: CASSSTSGSHNEQFF.

The table lists this clone with a count of one. The chain uses TRBV5-1 and TRBJ2-1; D remains unclear. CDR3 length equals 14 residues. CDR1 and CDR2 from the germline V gene are SGHRS and YFSETQ. The germline V and J ends were trimmed by 4 bases and 6 bases, with 14 bases remaining between them. CDR3 protein: CASSPASGLNEQFF. The CDR3 DNA is TGCGCCAGCAGCCCCGCCTCTGGGCTCAATGAGCAGTTCTTC.